The source of this T cell receptor (beta chain) is a study of blood T cells in healthy people across ages (dated by TCRdb to between 2015 and 2016). In terms of the full investigation: In model experiments, template switching captured roughly one uniquely barcoded TCR beta cDNA molecule for every two T cells. Using deep sequencing normalized with unique cDNA molecular identifiers, the study measured how TCR beta repertoire diversity changes with age. Donors were grouped into four age groups: young (average roughly 15 years), middle-aged (roughly 38), aged (approximately 58) and long-lived (just over 80). Donors of different ages were randomly distributed across sequencing lanes to avoid experimental bias. Two additional independent replicas of 1 million unique cDNA reads from the same blood draw were analyzed for two donors (one aged 18 to 29 and one aged 80 or older).

Systemically healthy Caucasian individuals from Russia, approximately 39 in total and aged roughly 6 to 100 years, were included as donors. Ten milliliters of peripheral blood were drawn from each donor into EDTA-treated Vacutainer tubes. Ficoll-Paque density-gradient centrifugation was used to isolate PBMCs, with at least 6 million per sample. Trizol reagent was used to extract total RNA from PBMCs, with at least 6 micrograms per sample. The percentages of naive CD45RAhigh/CD27high T cells were determined by flow cytometry on a PBMC aliquot from every donor. Library generation was performed with 5' RACE. Instrument on record: Illumina HiSeq 2500. A second PCR of 7 to 11 cycles was performed with a sample-barcoded 5' primer and a J-beta primer mix. A template-switch 5' adaptor carrying 12 random nucleotides introduced a unique molecular identifier onto each TCR beta cDNA molecule. At least 2.5 million CDR3-containing paired-end reads were obtained from each sample. The Mint cDNA synthesis kit, primed by a TRBC-specific oligonucleotide, was used to synthesize first-strand cDNA from all RNA. Following uracil-DNA glycosylase treatment, all cDNA underwent a first 18-cycle PCR with the universal primers M1SS and BC2_uni_R. Per the authors' processing: For normalization, 1 million high-quality reads were randomly selected from each sample, with every read carrying a distinct molecular identifier. Instead of being binned into consensus sequences, reads with shared molecular identifiers were discarded. MiTCR, with a Q25 quality threshold and the strictest error-elimination algorithm, was used for CDR3 identification, clonotype clustering and error correction. Lower-bound total TCR beta diversity was estimated with a nonparametric unseen species model using Euler transformation. TCRdb redid the processing of the public reads, applying fastp at Q25 and MiXCR, and retained in-frame beta chains. Every distinct CDR3 protein forms one entry, paired with its most common genes and DNA. What appears here as the V and J calls and clone size reflects TCRdb's work, not the paper's. This sample gives 1.5 million or so distinct CDR3 sequences in total; approximately 43% of them show up just once. Clones ranked in the top ten supply under 5% of the sample.

The sample holds a few counts of this clonotype. Its antigen has not been determined. Within one base of it there is no much larger clone, and no base qualities were kept. V ends up 3 bases short and J 7 bases short, with an unmatched junction base count of 5. CDR1 and CDR2 are drawn from the germline V gene: SGHTA, FQGNSA. CDR3 length: 14 amino acids, cysteine to phenylalanine. The read is trimmed to its CDR3 DNA, 42 bases read in frame from base 1. Results the study describes overall, beyond this receptor: Bulk unsorted PBMC profiling prevented conclusive comparison of naive and antigen-experienced compartments. Estimates of total diversity based on one million sequenced T cells were regarded as lower bounds and as underestimates. The long-lived group showed more naive CD4+ T cells, fewer expanded clones and increased TCR diversity than the aged group, suggesting age selection. There was a strong correlation between observed TCR beta diversity and the percentage of naive T cells measured by flow cytometry. As age increased, observed TCR beta diversity per million T cells dropped in a roughly linear way, and a significant reduction was already evident by age 40. The CMV infection status of donors was not known, potentially confounding age-related changes in expanded clonotypes.

This chain is built from TRBV7-2 and TRBJ2-1; 8 nucleotides in the junction match TRBD1. Specimen: blood. This sequence was found in a woman in her late teens or twenties in good health. The DNA sequence is given as TGTGCCAGCAGCTTCGACAGGGGTTTGAATGAGCAGTTCTTC. Its protein reads: CASSFDRGLNEQFF. The CDR3, completed at both ends by the reference TRBV7-2 and TRBJ2-1 genes, gives the full variable domain GAGVSQSPSNKVTEKGKDVELRCDPISGHTALYWYRQSLGQGLEFLIYFQGNSAPDKSGLPSDRFSAERTGGSVSTLTIQRTQQEDSAVYLCASSFDRGLNEQFFGPGTRLTVL.